The 21 T cell receptor beta chains in this list originate from one sample, sequenced in a study of blood T cell repertoires in COVID-19. Sequencing was performed with immunoSEQ multiplex PCR; in TCRdb, only in-frame clones are kept and a portion is missing. The table lists around 200,000 clones, 80% to 90% of them singletons. The sample taken for sequencing was peripheral blood. These TCRs come from a man aged 55 to 70 with acute or convalescent COVID-19.

The rearrangement joins TRBV15 to TRBJ1-5; perhaps TRBD1 as D (6 bases). The CDR3 is made up of 18 amino acids. Trimming left V 0 bases short and J 4 bases short, with 19 bases between. Germline loops: CDR1 LNHNV, CDR2 YYDKDF (reference sequence). The CDR3, as DNA: TGTGCCACCAGCAGAGACCCGCACAGGGTATCTGGGAATCAGCCCCAGCATTTT. Amino acids: CATSRDPHRVSGNQPQHF.

This chain links TRBV4-2 with TRBJ1-1, with TRBD1 matching over 7 bases. This CDR3 is 13 amino acids long. The junction had 1 base not matched to a gene; V was cut back by 2 bases and J by 4 bases. CDR1 and CDR2 (germline): LGHNA, YNFKEQ. DNA for the CDR3: TGTGCCAGCAGCCAAAACAGGGGCACTGAAGCTTTCTTT. It yields the protein CASSQNRGTEAFF.

The rearrangement links TRBV4-1 to TRBJ1-6; unclear D gene. CDR3 size: 14 residues. The germline CDR1 and CDR2 sequences are MGHRA and YSYEKL. The V end was cut by 0 bases, the J end by 6 bases, with 6 bases between. The DNA of the CDR3 is TGCGCCAGCAGCCAAGAACGGAGTAATTCACCCCTCCACTTT. This sequence encodes CASSQERSNSPLHF.

This clone was observed a single time. This rearrangement joins TRBV9 to TRBJ1-3; weak D call: TRBD1 (6 bases). The CDR3 is 17 amino acids. Trimming pared 3 bases from V and 0 bases from J, leaving 16 bases between. CDR1 and CDR2 (germline): SGDLS, YYNGEE. CDR3 loop: CASSARVTGFSGNTIYF. CDR3 sequence (DNA): TGTGCCAGCAGCGCGCGCGTCACAGGGTTCTCTGGAAACACCATATATTTT.

The chain couples TRBV19 to TRBJ2-3; 9 nucleotides align to TRBD1. V dropped 5 bases and J dropped 5; count of bases not matched to a gene: 8. CDR3 size: 15 residues. Germline V gene lookup returns CDR1 LNHDA and CDR2 SQIVND (reference sequence). The CDR3 spells CASSPRQGGRDTQYF. The CDR3 region has the DNA TGTGCCAGTAGTCCGAGACAGGGGGGAAGAGATACGCAGTATTTT.

The V gene is TRBV5-4, the J gene TRBJ2-7; TRBD2 matches at 7 bases. Trimming cost V 0 bases and J 2 bases; bases outside gene matches: 8. The CDR3 has 16 residues. From germline, CDR1 is SGHNT and CDR2 YYREEE (reference sequence). CDR3 DNA sequence: TGTGCCAGCAGCTTGGGCCTAGCGGAGATTCCCTACGAGCAGTACTTC. Translated, it gives CASSLGLAEIPYEQYF.

The rearrangement joins TRBV18 to TRBJ2-1; 11 nucleotides align to TRBD1. This CDR3 contains 15 residues. The germline gives CDR1 KGHSH, CDR2 LQKENI. V was pared by 2 bases and J by 7 bases, with 4 bases of the junction left unmatched. CDR3 sequence: CASSPYGDRGNEQFF. The DNA for the CDR3 is TGTGCCAGCTCACCATACGGGGACAGGGGGAATGAGCAGTTCTTC.

This chain links TRBV5-1 with TRBJ2-7; 7 bases match TRBD1. The V and J ends lost 4 bases and 4 bases, in that order; junction bases with no gene match: 8. The germline gives CDR1 SGHRS, CDR2 YFSETQ. The CDR3 has 14 amino acids. The CDR3 DNA is TGCGCCAGCAGCATCTCCGGGACAGTATACGAGCAGTACTTC. This sequence encodes CASSISGTVYEQYF.

The rearrangement links TRBV4-3 to TRBJ2-4; 11 nucleotides line up with TRBD2. The ends lost 0 bases at V and 6 bases at J; junction bases unmatched: 7. The CDR3 contains 17 residues. Germline V gene sequence: CDR1 LGHNA, CDR2 YSLEER. As DNA, the CDR3 is TGCGCCAGCAGCCAAGAGCTAGCGGGAGGCACGGGAAACATTCAGTACTTC. It is translated as CASSQELAGGTGNIQYF.

The CDR3 sequence: CASSPRRGTEAFF. The CDR3 DNA sequence: TGTGCCAGCTCACCACGACGGGGCACTGAAGCTTTCTTT. V gene TRBV18 combines with J gene TRBJ1-1; D gene unclear. The CDR3 loop spans 13 amino acids. Trimming removed 1 base at V and 4 bases at J, with 7 bases between. The germline V gene encodes CDR1 KGHSH and CDR2 LQKENI.

This clone has more than one count but fewer than ten. The J gene is TRBJ1-1, the V gene TRBV7-8, with 8 bases identical to TRBD1. Germline assignment: CDR1 SGHVS and CDR2 FQNEAQ. V gave up 0 bases and J gave up 1 base; unmatched junction bases: 1. There are 15 residues in the CDR3. This chain's CDR3 is CASSLAGTGNTEAFF. The CDR3 bases are TGTGCCAGCAGCTTAGCGGGGACAGGGAACACTGAAGCTTTCTTT.

The CDR3 region is CASSLYMVRNTDTQYF. For the CDR3, the DNA is TGTGCCAGCAGCCTCTATATGGTGAGGAACACAGATACGCAGTATTTT. The V gene is TRBV7-8, the J gene TRBJ2-3; D call uncertain. Trimming left V 5 bases short and J 2 bases short, with 17 bases between. The CDR3 runs to 16 residues. Per the germline V gene, CDR1 is SGHVS and CDR2 is FQNEAQ. The full variable domain, its missing parts supplied by reference TRBV7-8 and TRBJ2-3, is GAGVSQSPRYKVAKRGQDVALRCDPISGHVSLFWYQQALGQGPEFLTYFQNEAQLDKSGLPSDRFFAERPEGSVSTLKIQRTQQEDSAVYLCASSLYMVRNTDTQYFGPGTRLTVL.

The rearrangement joins TRBV7-9 to TRBJ1-1; no definite D call. Trimming pared 3 bases from V and 0 bases from J, leaving 8 bases between. Germline V gene sequence: CDR1 SEHNR, CDR2 FQNEAQ (reference sequence). The CDR3 totals 14 residues. CDR3 residues: CASSFGKLNTEAFF. The CDR3 coding sequence is TGTGCCAGCAGCTTTGGCAAACTGAACACTGAAGCTTTCTTT.

The chain employs TRBV6-1 and TRBJ2-1; D call uncertain. Germline V gene data show CDR1 as MNHNS and CDR2 as SASEGT. This CDR3 has 12 amino acids. V dropped 2 bases and J dropped 10 bases, with 9 bases sitting between them. In DNA form, the CDR3 reads TGTGCCAGCAGTGAAACGAGGCTGGAGCAGTTCTTC. Translated: CASSETRLEQFF.

The V gene is TRBV5-1, the J gene TRBJ2-1; 14 bases line up with TRBD2. CDR1 SGHRS and CDR2 YFSETQ come from the germline V gene. The J segment lost 6 bases and the V segment lost 3 bases, leaving 2 bases of the junction unmatched. The CDR3 covers 15 residues. DNA for the CDR3: TGCGCCAGCAGCTACGGGACTAGCGGGAGCAATGAGCAGTTCTTC. This gives the protein CASSYGTSGSNEQFF.

V usage is TRBV7-9 and J usage is TRBJ2-7; D is possibly TRBD2 (6 bases). Germline CDR1 and CDR2: SEHNR and FQNEAQ (reference sequence). Trimming left V 7 bases short and J 9 bases short, with 16 bases between. The CDR3 covers 12 residues. CDR3 coding DNA: TGTGCCAGCACCTCCGGCGGAGGGGCGCAGTACTTC. Its translation is CASTSGGGAQYF.

CDR3 DNA: TGTGCCAGCAGTTACAGGGGGCGAGACTATGGCTACACCTTC. The encoded protein is CASSYRGRDYGYTF. The chain joins TRBV6-2 or TRBV6-3 to TRBJ1-2; 7 bases are a match to TRBD1. The germline V gene has CDR1 MNHEY and CDR2 SVGEGT. The J segment lost 3 bases and the V segment lost 2 bases, leaving 3 bases of the junction unmatched. This CDR3 contains 14 residues.

The rearrangement joins TRBV5-1 to TRBJ2-1; 11 bases line up with TRBD2. Per germline, CDR1 SGHRS and CDR2 YFSETQ. The trim removed 7 bases at V and 5 bases at J, leaving 14 bases unmatched. The length of the CDR3 is 17 residues. The CDR3 DNA is TGCGCCAGCGGATTTCCGCCTCTAGCGGGGGGCAACAATGAGCAGTTCTTC. Amino acid sequence: CASGFPPLAGGNNEQFF.

The chain combines TRBV4-2 with TRBJ1-3; 7 bases are shared with TRBD1. This CDR3 is built from 17 residues. The germline V gene encodes CDR1 LGHNA and CDR2 YNFKEQ. Unmatched junction bases numbered 7, after V lost 2 bases and J lost 0 bases. The CDR3 DNA reads TGTGCCAGCAGCCAACCCCCGGGACAGATCTCTGGAAACACCATATATTTT. Its translation is CASSQPPGQISGNTIYF.

The chain uses TRBV4-1 and TRBJ2-7, with 8 bases matching TRBD1. This CDR3 has 15 amino acids. The V gene's germline CDR1 is MGHRA and CDR2 YSYEKL. Trimming cost V 4 bases and J 3 bases; bases outside gene matches: 8. CDR3 nucleotides: TGCGCCAGCAGCCCGAGCGGACAGGGAGACTACGAGCAGTACTTC. This encodes CASSPSGQGDYEQYF.

The chain combines TRBV28 with TRBJ2-4, with D tentatively TRBD1 (5 bases). CDR3 length equals 15 residues. V was trimmed by 2 bases and J by 3 bases, leaving 11 bases between them. In germline, CDR1 is MDHEN, CDR2 SYDVKM. Here the CDR3 reads CASSLKGVSKNIQYF. The CDR3 coding sequence is TGTGCCAGCAGTTTAAAAGGGGTGAGCAAAAACATTCAGTACTTC.